These 26 T cell receptor beta chains share one sample of origin, sequenced in a study of blood T cell repertoires in COVID-19. Method: immunoSEQ multiplex PCR; TCRdb's copy keeps in-frame clones and lacks some. Among more than 95,000 clones, around 90% were seen once, and the ten largest hold 3.5%. The source material was peripheral blood. Receptors were obtained from a human donor in a cohort sampled during active COVID-19.

The chain uses TRBV18 and TRBJ2-2; the D gene is possibly TRBD2 (6 bases). Germline V CDR1 and CDR2: KGHSH, LQKENI. This CDR3 spans 14 amino acids. V was trimmed by 4 bases and J by 4 bases, leaving 10 bases between them. Here the CDR3 DNA reads TGTGCCAGCTCACGCGGGACTTTCACCGGGGAGCTGTTTTTT. Amino acid sequence: CASSRGTFTGELFF.

V usage is TRBV11-2 and J usage is TRBJ2-1, with 13 nucleotides matching TRBD2. Germline trimming cut 3 bases from V and 7 bases from J; bases unmatched to any gene: 3. CDR3 length: 15 amino acids. Germline V CDR1 and CDR2: SGHAT, FQNNGV. The DNA of the CDR3 is TGTGCCAGCAGCTTCACTAGCGGGGGGGGAAATGAGCAGTTCTTC. Encoded protein: CASSFTSGGGNEQFF.

The chain has TRBV28 and TRBJ1-5; no reliable D call. The CDR3 contains 14 residues. V was clipped by 2 bases and J by 7 bases, with 12 bases between them. Germline V CDR1 and CDR2: MDHEN, SYDVKM. The CDR3 region is CASSLNQRLQPQHF. The DNA of the CDR3 is TGTGCCAGCAGTTTAAACCAGCGGTTACAGCCCCAGCATTTT.

The CDR3 loop reads CASSLERSTDTQYF. The CDR3 DNA follows: TGTGCCAGCAGTTTGGAGCGGTCCACAGATACGCAGTATTTT. V is TRBV27 and J is TRBJ2-3, with D tentatively TRBD2 (5 bases). CDR3 length: 14 amino acids. The germline CDR1 and CDR2 sequences are MNHEY and SMNVEV (reference sequence). Trimming removed 3 bases from V and 2 bases from J, with 9 bases in between.

This clone has only one observation. This sequence joins TRBV5-1 and TRBJ1-2; D is possibly TRBD1 (5 bases). The CDR3 contains 15 residues. The germline CDR1 and CDR2 sequences are SGHRS and YFSETQ. Trimming removed 4 bases at V and 8 bases at J, with 21 bases between. The CDR3 protein is CASSTQGGEGYGYTF. For the CDR3, the DNA is TGCGCCAGCAGCACGCAGGGTGGAGAAGGGTACGGCTACACCTTC. The complete variable domain, with remaining parts taken from reference TRBV5-1 and TRBJ1-2, reads KAGVTQTPRYLIKTRGQQVTLSCSPISGHRSVSWYQQTPGQGLQFLFEYFSETQRNKGNFPGRFSGRQFSNSRSEMNVSTLELGDSALYLCASSTQGGEGYGYTFGSGTRLTVV.

This clone showed up just a few times. This chain joins TRBV6-4 and TRBJ1-6; no reliable D call. There are 17 residues in the CDR3. Germline loops: CDR1 MRHNA, CDR2 SNTAGT. With 3 bases removed from V and 0 bases from J, the gap between germline ends came to 12 bases. CDR3 sequence reads: CASSERRGSSYNSPLHF. As DNA, the CDR3 is TGTGCCAGCAGTGAACGAAGAGGAAGCTCCTATAATTCACCCCTCCACTTT.

The chain joins TRBV4-3 to TRBJ1-4; no clear D. V lost 2 bases and J lost 5, with 6 bases in between. From germline, CDR1 is LGHNA and CDR2 YSLEER. CDR3 length equals 13 residues. CDR3 protein: CASSQSRNEKLFF. The CDR3 nucleotides read TGCGCCAGCAGCCAATCCAGGAATGAAAAACTGTTTTTT.

The rearrangement joins TRBV9 to TRBJ1-3, with D uncertain. V was cut by 0 bases and J by 4 bases, with 5 bases left in between. CDR1 SGDLS and CDR2 YYNGEE come from the germline V gene. This CDR3 spans 13 amino acids. DNA of the CDR3: TGTGCCAGCAGCGTAGCTTTAGGAAACACCATATATTTT. It yields the protein CASSVALGNTIYF. The full variable domain, with the rest looked up from reference TRBV9 and TRBJ1-3, is DSGVTQTPKHLITATGQRVTLRCSPRSGDLSVYWYQQSLDQGLQFLIQYYNGEERAKGNILERFSAQQFPDLHSELNLSSLELGDSALYFCASSVALGNTIYFGEGSWLTVV.

The chain recombines TRBV15 with TRBJ2-7; 11 bases align to TRBD1. Germline CDR1 LNHNV, CDR2 YYDKDF (reference sequence). Unmatched junction bases numbered 2, after V lost 1 base and J lost 6 bases. The CDR3 sequence is 14 residues long. The CDR3 reads CATSRGTGGREQYF. CDR3 nucleotide sequence: TGTGCCACCAGCAGAGGGACAGGGGGCCGCGAGCAGTACTTC.

The chain combines TRBV5-1 with TRBJ1-2; TRBD1 matches at 11 bases. The V gene end was trimmed by 0 bases and the J gene end by 4 bases; junction bases not matched to a gene: 5. CDR1 and CDR2 (germline): SGHRS, YFSETQ. The CDR3 runs to 16 residues. Here the CDR3 DNA reads TGCGCCAGCAGCTTGGCCGGACAGGGGGCGTCCTATGGCTACACCTTC. Translation gives CASSLAGQGASYGYTF.

The chain links TRBV30 to TRBJ2-7, with 9 bases lining up with TRBD1. The CDR3 spans 13 residues. J was trimmed by 7 bases and V by 4 bases; bases with no gene match: 8. CDR1 GTSNPN and CDR2 SVGIG come from the germline V gene (reference sequence). CDR3: CAWNRGRRWEQYF. In DNA form, the CDR3 reads TGTGCCTGGAACAGGGGGCGGAGGTGGGAGCAGTACTTC.

The rearrangement uses TRBV9 and TRBJ2-7; TRBD1 agrees at 8 bases. The CDR3 consists of 14 residues. Germline-derived CDR1 and CDR2 are SGDLS and YYNGEE. V shed 4 bases and J 6 bases; nucleotides not matched to a gene: 9. The CDR3 protein is CASSPRTGLGEQYF. DNA for the CDR3: TGTGCCAGCAGCCCCCGGACAGGGTTAGGCGAGCAGTACTTC.

This sequence joins TRBV5-1 and TRBJ1-4; 9 nucleotides match TRBD1. Looked up from germline, CDR1 is SGHRS and CDR2 is YFSETQ. Trimming removed 4 bases from V and 8 bases from J; junction bases left unmatched: 15. This CDR3 contains 17 residues. The DNA for the CDR3 is TGCGCCAGCAGCCCTCGATCCGGGACAGGGACGGAAGAAAAACTGTTTTTT. It yields the protein CASSPRSGTGTEEKLFF.

J is TRBJ1-6 and V is TRBV5-1; TRBD1 agrees at 7 bases. The ends lost 5 bases at V and 6 bases at J; junction bases unmatched: 8. CDR3 length: 15 amino acids. Germline loops: CDR1 SGHRS, CDR2 YFSETQ. CDR3 DNA: TGCGCCAGCAGTGGGACAGAAGGGTTTAATTCACCCCTCCACTTT. Protein product: CASSGTEGFNSPLHF.

The chain combines TRBV9 with TRBJ1-2; D gene uncertain. The V gene lost 1 base and the J gene lost 4 bases, with 17 bases spanning the gap. The CDR3 totals 16 residues. Germline V CDR1 and CDR2: SGDLS, YYNGEE. The CDR3 coding sequence is TGTGCCAGCAGCGTAAACACCGGGAACTCCCTCTATGGCTACACCTTC. Translation gives CASSVNTGNSLYGYTF.

This chain joins TRBV9 and TRBJ1-6; D perhaps matches TRBD1 (6 bases). Trimming took 3 bases from V and 3 from J, leaving 7 bases between them. Germline V gene data show CDR1 as SGDLS and CDR2 as YYNGEE. This CDR3 is built from 14 residues. Here the CDR3 reads CASSADSYNSPLHF. The CDR3 DNA reads TGTGCCAGCAGCGCGGACAGCTATAATTCACCCCTCCACTTT.

This rearrangement joins TRBV29-1 to TRBJ2-5, with 7 bases fitting TRBD2. Germline values: CDR1 SQVTM, CDR2 ANQGSEA. The junction had 6 bases not matched to a gene; V was cut back by 0 bases and J by 5 bases. The CDR3 totals 14 residues. The CDR3 sequence: CSVEESAGVETQYF. The CDR3 DNA reads as TGCAGCGTTGAAGAATCGGCGGGAGTGGAGACCCAGTACTTC.

This chain links TRBV5-1 with TRBJ2-1; the match to TRBD2 covers 11 bases. With 4 bases clipped from V and 4 bases from J, the junction kept 19 bases outside the gene matches. This CDR3 has 20 amino acids. Germline CDR1 reads SGHRS; CDR2 reads YFSETQ. The CDR3 sequence is CASSRLEFGLAGGSYNEQFF. The DNA of the CDR3 is TGCGCCAGCAGCCGACTCGAATTTGGGCTAGCGGGAGGCAGTTACAATGAGCAGTTCTTC.

V usage is TRBV5-4 and J usage is TRBJ2-2; D ambiguous. Trimming cost V 5 bases and J 7 bases, with 9 bases left between them. This CDR3 is built from 12 residues. Germline V gene sequence: CDR1 SGHNT, CDR2 YYREEE (reference sequence). In nucleotides, the CDR3 is TGTGCCAGCAGGCTAGATTTCGGGGAGCTGTTTTTT. As protein: CASRLDFGELFF.

The chain combines TRBV20-1 with TRBJ2-7, with a tentative D call TRBD1 (6 bases). The CDR3 sequence is 12 residues long. Germline V gene sequence: CDR1 DFQATT, CDR2 SNEGSKA (reference sequence). V lost 3 bases to trimming and J lost 3 bases, with 9 bases between them. DNA for the CDR3: TGCAGTGCTAGTGGACAGAACTACGAGCAGTACTTC. Translated, it gives CSASGQNYEQYF.

The chain combines TRBV7-2 with TRBJ1-5, with D maybe TRBD1 (5 bases). This CDR3 region has 16 residues. V lost 1 base and J 0 bases, leaving 10 bases between the germline ends. The V gene's germline CDR1 is SGHTA and CDR2 FQGNSA. In DNA, the CDR3 is TGTGCCAGCAGCTTAGTGGGGGGGTATAGCAATCAGCCCCAGCATTTT. It is translated as CASSLVGGYSNQPQHF.

This sequence joins TRBV5-1 and TRBJ1-1; possibly TRBD1 for D (5 bases). There are 14 residues in the CDR3. Germline-derived CDR1 and CDR2 are SGHRS and YFSETQ. Trimming removed 5 bases at V and 5 bases at J, with 16 bases between. CDR3 residues: CASRPPSGITEAFF. The CDR3 DNA reads as TGCGCCAGCAGACCCCCTTCAGGGATTACTGAAGCTTTCTTT.

The J gene is TRBJ2-7, the V gene TRBV9; perhaps TRBD1 as D (5 bases). V lost 0 bases and J 1 base, leaving 14 bases between the germline ends. This CDR3 region has 16 residues. Germline loops: CDR1 SGDLS, CDR2 YYNGEE. CDR3 in DNA: TGTGCCAGCAGCGTAGATCAGGGAATGGGATCCTACGAGCAGTACTTC. Its protein product is CASSVDQGMGSYEQYF.

The chain couples TRBV15 to TRBJ1-5; 8 bases line up with TRBD1. The CDR3 runs 16 residues. The germline V gene has CDR1 LNHNV and CDR2 YYDKDF (reference sequence). J gave up 4 bases and V 5 bases, and 10 bases lay outside the gene matches. CDR3 bases: TGTGCCACCAGCCAGAGACGGGGGACAGGTAATCAGCCCCAGCATTTT. It specifies CATSQRRGTGNQPQHF.

The chain is built from TRBV6-2 or TRBV6-3 and TRBJ1-3, with TRBD1 as a possible D gene (6 bases). From germline, CDR1 is MNHEY and CDR2 SVGEGT. Trimming took 6 bases from V and 4 from J, leaving 16 bases between them. The CDR3 is 15 residues long. The CDR3 nucleotides are TGTGCCAGCAGCCCGCGGACAGCAGGCGGAAACACCATATATTTT. Its translation: CASSPRTAGGNTIYF.

The chain is built from TRBV10-3 and TRBJ2-7; TRBD1 agrees at 8 bases. This CDR3 spans 12 amino acids. Germline loops: CDR1 ENHRY, CDR2 SYGVKD. After removal of 7 bases from V and 6 bases from J, the junction contained 5 bases not matched to a gene. This chain's CDR3 is CAIKPGTGEQYF. The CDR3 DNA reads TGTGCCATCAAACCCGGGACAGGCGAGCAGTACTTC.